The entry below describes one TCR beta chain. The sample belongs to a study of immune characterization of retroperitoneal liposarcoma. Via MiXCR, TCRdb re-called the PCR reads, giving one row per CDR3 protein. The repertoire holds 15,000 or so distinct CDR3 sequences, with 47% as singletons. The CDR3 is 12 amino acids. V was shortened by 5 bases and J by 8 bases, with 12 bases between the two germline ends. From germline, CDR1 is MNHNY and CDR2 SVGAGI (reference sequence). Material: tumor tissue. The TCR sequence derives from a female donor with retroperitoneal liposarcoma. The genes are TRBV6-6 and TRBJ1-2; D unresolved. The CDR3 nucleotides are TGTGCCAGCAGTGAACGGACCGTCGGCTACACCTTC. This encodes CASSERTVGYTF.